This is a list of T cell receptor beta chains from one sample in a study of long-term antiretroviral therapy in people with HIV. The protocol was immunoSEQ multiplex PCR, while the TCRdb copy is restricted to in-frame clones and leaves out a portion. Among tens of thousands of clones listed, approximately 90% were seen once. Source: unsorted PBMCs, taken 1.8 years after starting antiretroviral therapy. Receptors were obtained from a woman aged 18-29 years with HIV. Both conserved end residues are part of each CDR3. Fields, in order: clone size, V gene, J gene, D gene, CDR3 DNA, CDR3 protein. The D gene is left open where the match is weak. Expanded clones are given a class, and other clones once, few, many or no size at all.

.	TRBV2	TRBJ2-5	.	TGTGCCAGCAGTGGGTCAGGGTCTTGGGAAGAGACCCAGTACTTC	CASSGSGSWEETQYF
.	TRBV7-2	TRBJ2-7	TRBD2	TGTGCCAGCAGCCCCCAAGCGGGGTCCTACGAGCAGTACTTC	CASSPQAGSYEQYF
.	TRBV7-9	TRBJ2-3	TRBD2	TGTGCCAGCAGCCCACCTGGGGCAGCGGGAGTCAAAGATACGCAGTATTTT	CASSPPGAAGVKDTQYF
.	TRBV5-8	TRBJ2-2	.	TGTGCCAGCAGCGAGGGCCGTAACACCGGGGAGCTGTTTTTT	CASSEGRNTGELFF
.	TRBV2	TRBJ2-3	.	TGTGCCAGCAGTGAAGCGCGATCTCTTCCGGGGGCTGCGCAGTATTTT	CASSEARSLPGAAQYF
.	TRBV7-9	TRBJ1-5	.	TGTGCCAGCAGCCTAGGAGGAGATCAGCCCCAGCATTTT	CASSLGGDQPQHF
.	TRBV28	TRBJ2-1	TRBD2	TGTGCCAGCAGTTTGGGACTAGCGGGCGATGAGCAGTTCTTC	CASSLGLAGDEQFF
.	TRBV28	TRBJ2-1	.	TGTGCCAGCAGTGCGGTTAGTAGCTCCTACAATGAGCAGTTCTTC	CASSAVSSSYNEQFF
.	TRBV12-5	TRBJ2-2	.	TGTGCTAGTGGTTTGGTACCAGGCAGGGACACCGGGGAGCTGTTTTTT	CASGLVPGRDTGELFF
.	TRBV28	TRBJ2-3	.	TGTGCCAGCAGGGGCACAGATACGCAGTATTTT	CASRGTDTQYF
.	TRBV4-1	TRBJ1-5	.	TGCGCCAGCAGCCAATCACAGGGAAAGCAGCCCCAGCATTTT	CASSQSQGKQPQHF
.	TRBV9	TRBJ2-7	.	TGTGCCAGCAGCGTAGGTGCGCGGTTTTACGAGCAGTACTTC	CASSVGARFYEQYF
.	TRBV30	TRBJ1-2	.	TGTGCCTGGAGATTACAGGGTTGGTATGGCTACACCTTC	CAWRLQGWYGYTF
.	TRBV9	TRBJ2-1	.	TGTGCCAGCAGCCAGGGGGCGGGAGTAGCCTACAATGAGCAGTTCTTC	CASSQGAGVAYNEQFF
.	TRBV15	TRBJ2-7	.	TGTGCCACCAGCAGAGATTATCCGGAGTCGGCCTACGAGCAGTACTTC	CATSRDYPESAYEQYF
.	TRBV15	TRBJ2-7	TRBD2	TGTGCCACCAGCAGAGATGGACTAGCGGGAGACGAGCAGTACTTC	CATSRDGLAGDEQYF
.	TRBV5-1	TRBJ2-7	.	TGCGCCAGCAGAGGACCCCTCGAGCAGTACTTC	CASRGPLEQYF
.	TRBV6-5	TRBJ2-3	TRBD1	TGTGCCAGCAGTTACTCGTTGGGACAGGGGAGAGATACGCAGTATTTT	CASSYSLGQGRDTQYF
.	TRBV11-3	TRBJ2-7	.	TGTGCCAGCAGCCGGGGGGCAGGGATGGGCGACGAGCAGTACTTC	CASSRGAGMGDEQYF
.	TRBV11-1	TRBJ2-5	.	TGTGCCAGCAGCTCCCGGAAACAGGGTTGGGGGGAGACCCAGTACTTC	CASSSRKQGWGETQYF
.	TRBV6-1	TRBJ1-5	.	TGTGCCAGCAGTGAAGGAACACAGCCCCAGCATTTT	CASSEGTQPQHF
.	TRBV5-1	TRBJ1-3	.	TGCGCCAGCACCCTGATGGGGGGGGAAGAAAACACCATATATTTT	CASTLMGGEENTIYF
.	TRBV10-3	TRBJ1-2	.	TGTGCCATCAGTGAGTCGATACCGGGTATAGGTGGCTACACCTTC	CAISESIPGIGGYTF
.	TRBV7-3	TRBJ2-3	.	TGTGCCAGCAGCACCCGGACTGCCGGCACAGATACGCAGTATTTT	CASSTRTAGTDTQYF
.	TRBV11-3	TRBJ1-1	.	TGTGCCAGCAGCGAGGGGCGGCACACTGAAGCTTTCTTT	CASSEGRHTEAFF
once	TRBV2	TRBJ2-3	.	TGTGCCAGCAGTGAATTCGCTAGCACAGATACGCAGTATTTT	CASSEFASTDTQYF
.	TRBV27	TRBJ2-7	TRBD2	TGTGCCAGCAGCATCGCTAGGCCTGGCGGGAGTTGGTACGAGCAGTACTTC	CASSIARPGGSWYEQYF
.	TRBV19	TRBJ2-2	TRBD2	TGTGCCAGTAGTATAGTAGCGGGAGTTGGGACCGGGGAGCTGTTTTTT	CASSIVAGVGTGELFF
once	TRBV4-3	TRBJ2-1	TRBD1	TGCGCCAGCAGCCAAAGGGGGCGAGGGATCAATGAGCAGTTCTTC	CASSQRGRGINEQFF
.	TRBV7-3	TRBJ2-1	TRBD2	TGTGCCAGCAGCCCCACCCGGCGGGAGAGGGGCAATGAGCAGTTCTTC	CASSPTRRERGNEQFF
.	TRBV18	TRBJ2-7	TRBD1	TGTGCCAGCTCACTCCGGGACAGGGACAACGAGCAGTACTTC	CASSLRDRDNEQYF
.	TRBV28	TRBJ2-7	TRBD2	TGTGCCAGCAGCTTGGGACTAGCGGGAGATTGGTACTTC	CASSLGLAGDWYF
few	TRBV11-2	TRBJ2-6	.	TGTGCCAGCAGCTTAACATCTGGGGCCAACGTCCTGACTTTC	CASSLTSGANVLTF
once	TRBV4-3	TRBJ1-5	.	TGCGCCAGCAGCGCAACGGCTGGCAATCAGCCCCAGCATTTT	CASSATAGNQPQHF
.	TRBV28	TRBJ1-1	.	TGTGCCAGCAGACTTAGAGAGGGCAGCTTTTTTGAAGCTTTCTTT	CASRLREGSFFEAFF
.	TRBV7-2	TRBJ2-7	TRBD1	TGTGCCAGCAGCCCTTGGACAGGGGGCGCGCAGTACTTC	CASSPWTGGAQYF
.	TRBV7-9	TRBJ2-1	.	TGTGCCAGCAGCTTAACAGCGGATGAGCAGTTCTTC	CASSLTADEQFF
.	TRBV27	TRBJ2-2	.	TGTGCCAGCAGTTTTTCCGGAGGGAGGAACACCGGGGAGCTGTTTTTT	CASSFSGGRNTGELFF
.	TRBV4-3	TRBJ2-7	TRBD2	TGCGCCAGCAGCCAAGCGACTAGCGGGCGTTTGTACGAGCAGTACTTC	CASSQATSGRLYEQYF
.	TRBV25-1	TRBJ1-5	.	TGTGCCAGCAGCCCAGGGGATCCCAATCAGCCCCAGCATTTT	CASSPGDPNQPQHF
.	TRBV27	TRBJ2-2	.	TGTGCCAGCAGTTTACGTAACACCGGGGAGCTGTTTTTT	CASSLRNTGELFF
.	TRBV19	TRBJ1-2	.	TGTGCCAGTAGTCTAAACAGGGAGGTCCCCTATGGCTACACCTTC	CASSLNREVPYGYTF
.	TRBV27	TRBJ1-5	TRBD1	TGTGCCAGCAGCCACGGGACAGGGGCTAATCAGCCCCAGCATTTT	CASSHGTGANQPQHF
.	TRBV9	TRBJ2-1	.	TGTGCCAGCGGGAGCGGAACGACTTACAATGAGCAGTTCTTC	CASGSGTTYNEQFF
once	TRBV6-5	TRBJ2-3	.	TGTGCCAGCAGCCCGGCGGGCACAGATACGCAGTATTTT	CASSPAGTDTQYF
.	TRBV25-1	TRBJ2-7	TRBD1	TGTGCCAGCAGTCTTCGGACAGGGGCCTACGAGCAGTACTTC	CASSLRTGAYEQYF
.	TRBV19	TRBJ1-2	TRBD1	TGTGCCAGTAGTTCGGACAGGGAGGGTGGCTACACCTTC	CASSSDREGGYTF
.	TRBV28	TRBJ2-5	TRBD2	TGTGCCAGCAGTTTCAGGACTAGACGGGAGACCCAGTACTTC	CASSFRTRRETQYF
.	TRBV19	TRBJ1-5	.	TGTGCCACCAAATATAGCAATCAGCCCCAGCATTTT	CATKYSNQPQHF
.	TRBV4-2	TRBJ2-1	TRBD1	TGTGCCAGCAGCCTAAGAGATGGAGCGTGGCAGGGGGATGAGCAGTTCTTC	CASSLRDGAWQGDEQFF
.	TRBV7-8	TRBJ2-3	.	TGTGCCAGCAGCTTAACTGCTGCGGTACCTAGCACAGATACGCAGTATTTT	CASSLTAAVPSTDTQYF
.	TRBV10-3	TRBJ2-1	.	TGTGCCATCAGTGACCTTTCCGCCCGCTCCTACAATGAGCAGTTCTTC	CAISDLSARSYNEQFF
once	TRBV27	TRBJ2-7	.	TGTGCCAGCAACGCCTACGAGCAGTACTTC	CASNAYEQYF
.	TRBV2	TRBJ2-6	.	TGTGCCAGCAGGGGGGTGGAGCCTGGGGCCAACGTCCTGACTTTC	CASRGVEPGANVLTF
.	TRBV10-1	TRBJ2-2	.	TGCGCCAGCAGTGAGTCGAAAGGGGTTAACACCGGGGAGCTGTTTTTT	CASSESKGVNTGELFF
.	TRBV27	TRBJ2-7	.	TGTGCCAGCAGTTTTCAAGGGTCCGAGCAGTACTTC	CASSFQGSEQYF
.	TRBV2	TRBJ1-1	.	TGTGCCAGCAGTGAAAATACTGAAGCTTTCTTT	CASSENTEAFF
.	TRBV4-3	TRBJ1-5	TRBD1	TGCGCCAGCAGCCAAGATTCGGGCCGGGACAGTCTTTTTAGCAATCAGCCCCAGCATTTT	CASSQDSGRDSLFSNQPQHF
few	TRBV28	TRBJ2-5	.	TGTGCCAGCAGTCTGGACACCCTTGAGACCCAGTACTTC	CASSLDTLETQYF
once	TRBV2	TRBJ2-7	TRBD1	TGTGCCAGCAGTCGGACAGGGGTCAACTACGAGCAGTACTTC	CASSRTGVNYEQYF